The 32 T cell receptor beta chains given below trace back to one sample, sequenced in a study of identical twins. Via MiXCR, TCRdb re-called the 5' RACE reads, giving one row per CDR3 protein. The repertoire includes 700,000 or so distinct CDR3 sequences, around 20% of them detected once, and about 4.3% sits in the top ten. These data were also reused for a study on T cells expressing NK-cell markers.

The specimen was PBMCs. These receptors all stem from a woman aged 18-29 years in good health.

The chain carries TRBV5-1 and TRBJ1-2; perhaps TRBD1 as D (5 bases). The CDR3 consists of 13 residues. The V gene's germline CDR1 is SGHRS and CDR2 YFSETQ. Trimming took off 7 bases at V and 2 bases at J, with 12 bases between the two ends. This chain's CDR3 is CASGYDRNYGYTF. CDR3 DNA sequence: TGCGCCAGCGGCTACGACAGAAACTATGGCTACACCTTC.

This clonotype appeared a few times. The CDR3 DNA sequence: TGTGCCAGCAGTTTAATGGAACGGAATAATTCACCCCTCCACTTT. Translation gives CASSLMERNNSPLHF. V usage is TRBV27 and J usage is TRBJ1-6; the D is unclear. The CDR3 consists of 15 residues. V was cut by 2 bases and J by 5 bases, with 10 bases left in between. Per germline, CDR1 MNHEY and CDR2 SMNVEV (reference sequence).

This clonotype was detected a few times. The chain couples TRBV3-1 to TRBJ2-1; the match to TRBD2 covers 8 bases. Germline-derived CDR1 and CDR2 are LGHDT and YNNKEL (reference sequence). Losses at the gene ends were 6 bases for V and 7 bases for J; bases not matched to a gene: 8. CDR3 length: 14 amino acids. The CDR3 coding sequence is TGTGCCAGCAGGGACGCGGGGGGCGGGAATGAGCAGTTCTTC. Translation gives CASRDAGGGNEQFF.

The chain couples TRBV12-3 or TRBV12-4 to TRBJ1-1; D may be TRBD1 (5 bases). V was pared by 3 bases and J by 6 bases, with 14 bases between. This CDR3 region has 14 residues. CDR3 residues: CASSFSGVGAEAFF. The CDR3 DNA is TGTGCCAGCAGTTTTTCGGGGGTAGGGGCTGAAGCTTTCTTT.

Many counts were recorded for this clonotype. This chain joins TRBV7-2 and TRBJ1-4; no definite D call. The CDR3 covers 15 residues. V was cut by 1 base and J by 4 bases, with 10 bases left in between. Germline lookup yields CDR1 SGHTA and CDR2 FQGNSA. DNA of the CDR3: TGTGCCAGCAGCTTAGTTGGGAGCTTTAATGAAAAACTGTTTTTT. This encodes CASSLVGSFNEKLFF. Full variable domain (rest looked up from reference TRBV7-2 and TRBJ1-4): GAGVSQSPSNKVTEKGKDVELRCDPISGHTALYWYRQSLGQGLEFLIYFQGNSAPDKSGLPSDRFSAERTGGSVSTLTIQRTQQEDSAVYLCASSLVGSFNEKLFFGSGTQLSVL.

The chain recombines TRBV29-1 with TRBJ2-1, with 7 bases fitting TRBD2. J gave up 2 bases and V 8 bases, and 15 bases lay outside the gene matches. The CDR3 has 16 residues. The germline V gene has CDR1 SQVTM and CDR2 ANQGSEA. This CDR3 reads CSMSLAVGRAYNEQFF. The DNA for the CDR3 is TGCAGCATGAGTCTAGCGGTAGGGAGGGCCTACAATGAGCAGTTCTTC.

The chain carries TRBV10-3 and TRBJ2-3; 8 positions agree with TRBD2. The germline CDR1 and CDR2 sequences are ENHRY and SYGVKD. This CDR3 comprises 15 residues. Germline trimming cut 2 bases from V and 6 bases from J; bases unmatched to any gene: 7. The CDR3 DNA sequence: TGTGCCATCAGTGAGACGGCTAGCGGGTCTGATACGCAGTATTTT. Amino acid sequence: CAISETASGSDTQYF.

This chain connects TRBV6-2 or TRBV6-3 to TRBJ2-7, with 8 bases matching TRBD2. Germline CDR1 reads MNHEY; CDR2 reads SVGEGT. The CDR3 is 18 amino acids. V lost 7 bases to trimming and J lost 7 bases; unmatched junction nucleotides: 24. CDR3 sequence reads: CASTRPRSGSKDGREQYF. The DNA for the CDR3 is TGTGCCAGCACTCGCCCTCGGAGCGGGAGTAAGGATGGGAGAGAGCAGTACTTC.

The gene calls are TRBV12-3 or TRBV12-4 and TRBJ2-2; no clear D gene. V lost 10 bases to trimming and J lost 3 bases, with 9 bases between them. The CDR3 length is 12 residues. The CDR3 nucleotides read TGTGCCACCTCCCGGGACACCGGGGAGCTGTTTTTT. Translated, it gives CATSRDTGELFF.

Only a few counts were recorded for this clonotype. This chain connects TRBV12-3 or TRBV12-4 to TRBJ2-1; 7 bases fit TRBD2. The CDR3 is 16 amino acids. V shed 1 base and J 1 base; nucleotides not matched to a gene: 4. This CDR3 is CASSLVPSGSYNEQFF. CDR3 DNA sequence: TGTGCCAGCAGTTTAGTCCCTAGCGGTTCCTACAATGAGCAGTTCTTC.

This sequence joins TRBV7-9 and TRBJ1-1, with D uncertain. V was pared by 4 bases and J by 6 bases, with 0 bases between. Per germline, CDR1 SEHNR and CDR2 FQNEAQ (reference sequence). This CDR3 has 9 residues. The CDR3 loop is CASSSEAFF. DNA of the CDR3: TGTGCCAGCAGCTCTGAAGCTTTCTTT. The full variable domain, in which reference TRBV7-9 and TRBJ1-1 provide the parts outside the CDR3, is DTGVSQNPRHKITKRGQNVTFRCDPISEHNRLYWYRQTLGQGPEFLTYFQNEAQLEKSRLLSDRFSAERPKGSFSTLEIQRTEQGDSAMYLCASSSEAFFGQGTRLTVV.

The V gene is TRBV6-2 or TRBV6-3, the J gene TRBJ2-7; 8 bases agree with TRBD2. J gave up 5 bases and V 8 bases, and 11 bases lay outside the gene matches. The germline gives CDR1 MNHEY, CDR2 SVGEGT. This CDR3 is 14 amino acids long. The CDR3: CASGRSGSWHEQYF. Here the CDR3 DNA reads TGTGCCAGCGGCCGAAGCGGGAGTTGGCACGAGCAGTACTTC.

The chain joins TRBV2 to TRBJ2-3; 9 nucleotides align to TRBD2. The V gene's germline CDR1 is SNHLY and CDR2 FYNNEI. V was clipped by 4 bases and J by 0 bases; unmatched bases: 14. The CDR3 has 19 amino acids. CDR3 residues: CASSGTSERPTLSTDTQYF. The DNA of the CDR3 is TGTGCCAGCAGTGGGACTAGCGAGAGACCGACCCTTAGCACAGATACGCAGTATTTT. Based on the CDR3 plus reference TRBV2 and TRBJ2-3, the full variable domain is EPEVTQTPSHQVTQMGQEVILRCVPISNHLYFYWYRQILGQKVEFLVSFYNNEISEKSEIFDDQFSVERPDGSNFTLKIRSTKLEDSAMYFCASSGTSERPTLSTDTQYFGPGTRLTVL.

This clonotype appeared a few times. The rearrangement uses TRBV12-3 or TRBV12-4 and TRBJ2-7, with 9 bases matching TRBD2. The ends lost 5 bases at V and 4 bases at J; junction bases unmatched: 9. The CDR3 loop spans 15 amino acids. The CDR3 DNA follows: TGTGCCAGCAGTCGCGGACTAGCGAGCGGGTACGAGCAGTACTTC. Amino acids: CASSRGLASGYEQYF.

The chain has TRBV9 and TRBJ2-3; perhaps D is TRBD1 or TRBD2 (7 bases each). In germline, CDR1 is SGDLS, CDR2 YYNGEE. CDR3 length equals 16 residues. V gave up 3 bases and J gave up 4 bases, with 18 bases separating them. CDR3: CASSGLSRGGADTQYF. CDR3 sequence (DNA): TGTGCCAGCAGCGGGCTGAGCAGGGGGGGAGCAGATACGCAGTATTTT.

The gene calls are TRBV13 and TRBJ2-7; 9 nucleotides line up with TRBD1. Per the germline V gene, CDR1 is PRHDT and CDR2 is FYEKMQ (reference sequence). With V trimmed by 5 bases and J by 5 bases, 7 bases remained unmatched. This CDR3 contains 14 residues. The CDR3, as DNA: TGTGCCAGCAGCCCAGGGACAGGGCAACACGAGCAGTACTTC. Amino acid sequence: CASSPGTGQHEQYF. The entire variable domain, with the rest obtained from reference TRBV13 and TRBJ2-7, is as follows: AAGVIQSPRHLIKEKRETATLKCYPIPRHDTVYWYQQGPGQDPQFLISFYEKMQSDKGSIPDRFSAQQFSDYHSELNMSSLELGDSALYFCASSPGTGQHEQYFGPGTRLTVT.

This chain links TRBV6-5 with TRBJ2-3; D not certain. Germline loops: CDR1 MNHEY, CDR2 SVGAGI. There are 11 residues in the CDR3. Trimming stripped 11 bases from V and 4 bases from J, with 10 bases between. The CDR3 DNA reads TGTGCCGTTTCTCGGTCAGATACGCAGTATTTT. This gives the protein CAVSRSDTQYF.

Points on this clonotype: Mismatch with germline at one junction end may stem from a read error. V is TRBV7-6 and J is TRBJ2-1; TRBD2 aligns across 10 bases. The germline gives CDR1 SGHVS, CDR2 FNYEAQ. The CDR3 has 17 amino acids. The CDR3 DNA reads TGTGCCAGCAGCGGGAACCCTAGCGGGAGATCCTCCAATGAGCAGTTCTTC. Translating gives CASSGNPSGRSSNEQFF.

The gene calls are TRBV20-1 and TRBJ1-5, with a weak D call TRBD1 (5 bases). V was trimmed by 7 bases and J by 7 bases, leaving 14 bases between them. CDR3 length: 12 amino acids. Per the germline V gene, CDR1 is DFQATT and CDR2 is SNEGSKA (reference sequence). The CDR3 nucleotides read TGCAGTGGGAAGAGGGGTCAGCAGCCCCAGCATTTT. Translating it yields CSGKRGQQPQHF.

This clonotype was seen more than once but under ten times. The gene calls are TRBV20-1 and TRBJ2-3; possibly TRBD2 for D (5 bases). There are 17 residues in the CDR3. V gave up 1 base and J gave up 1 base, with 18 bases separating them. Germline values: CDR1 DFQATT, CDR2 SNEGSKA (reference sequence). The CDR3: CSARVGAAPGGTDTQYF. Written as DNA, the CDR3 is TGCAGTGCTAGAGTGGGAGCGGCTCCAGGAGGCACAGATACGCAGTATTTT.

The count of this clonotype is one. V usage is TRBV12-3 or TRBV12-4 and J usage is TRBJ2-2, with D unclear. The CDR3 covers 17 residues. With 3 bases removed from V and 4 bases from J, the gap between germline ends came to 18 bases. CDR3 sequence: CASSFGLTRTVTGELFF. In DNA form, the CDR3 reads TGTGCCAGCAGTTTTGGTCTGACGAGGACGGTCACCGGGGAGCTGTTTTTT.

This chain joins TRBV4-2 and TRBJ2-7; D may be TRBD2 (5 bases). The CDR3 has 14 residues. Trimming pared 3 bases from V and 0 bases from J, leaving 9 bases between. Per germline, CDR1 LGHNA and CDR2 YNFKEQ. The CDR3 bases are TGTGCCAGCAGCCAGAACCGGGGCTCCTACGAGCAGTACTTC. As protein: CASSQNRGSYEQYF.

This clonotype has just a few counts. The V call is TRBV7-2, the J call TRBJ2-3, with 8 bases matching TRBD2. CDR1 SGHTA and CDR2 FQGNSA come from the germline V gene. After removal of 4 bases from V and 0 bases from J, the junction contained 9 bases not matched to a gene. The CDR3 consists of 17 residues. For the CDR3, the DNA is TGTGCCAGCAGCTCAGCCGGGGGGGGTGTTAGCACAGATACGCAGTATTTT. Protein product: CASSSAGGGVSTDTQYF.

This clonotype occurred a few times. The CDR3, as DNA: TGTGCCAGCAGTCTTGAGACGTTTAACAATGAGCAGTTCTTC. This translates into CASSLETFNNEQFF. The J gene is TRBJ2-1, the V gene TRBV6-2 or TRBV6-3; D is ambiguous. Trimming took off 5 bases at V and 5 bases at J, with 13 bases between the two ends. This CDR3 has 14 residues. Germline V lookup: CDR1 MNHEY, CDR2 SVGEGT.

The V and J genes are TRBV6-6 and TRBJ2-7, with a tentative D call TRBD2 (7 bases). The CDR3 runs to 13 residues. Germline V lookup: CDR1 MNHNY, CDR2 SVGAGI (reference sequence). The germline V and J ends were trimmed by 2 bases and 10 bases, with 15 bases remaining between them. CDR3 region: CASSYPQGGGQYF. DNA for the CDR3: TGTGCCAGCAGTTACCCCCAGGGAGGGGGACAGTACTTC.

V usage is TRBV12-3 or TRBV12-4 and J usage is TRBJ2-1, with D unclear. The CDR3 runs 16 residues. Trimming shortened V by 5 bases and J by 4 bases, and 18 bases separated the two germline ends. The CDR3 protein is CASSPPRVFGYNEQFF. Written as DNA, the CDR3 is TGTGCCAGCAGTCCCCCTCGGGTCTTCGGTTACAATGAGCAGTTCTTC.

The chain joins TRBV5-1 to TRBJ2-3; 8 nucleotides line up with TRBD2. Germline CDR1 and CDR2: SGHRS and YFSETQ. The CDR3 is 15 amino acids. V gave up 2 bases and J gave up 4 bases; unmatched junction bases: 6. Written as DNA, the CDR3 is TGCGCCAGCAGCTTAGCGGGAGTATTCGCAGATACGCAGTATTTT. As protein: CASSLAGVFADTQYF.

The chain is built from TRBV10-2 and TRBJ1-3; D perhaps matches TRBD1 (5 bases). With 7 bases removed from V and 4 bases from J, the gap between germline ends came to 8 bases. The CDR3 extends over 12 amino acids. CDR1 is WSHSY, CDR2 SAAADI, per germline. The CDR3 region has the DNA TGCGCCAGCATCGGGGCCGGAAACACCATATATTTT. This codes for CASIGAGNTIYF.

The chain is built from TRBV20-1 and TRBJ1-5; D perhaps matches TRBD1 (5 bases). The CDR3 runs 15 residues. The germline gives CDR1 DFQATT, CDR2 SNEGSKA (reference sequence). The V end was cut by 4 bases, the J end by 0 bases, with 13 bases between. The CDR3 is CSATGPTYSNQPQHF. CDR3 in DNA: TGCAGTGCTACAGGGCCGACATATAGCAATCAGCCCCAGCATTTT.

This clonotype occurred a few times. The V and J genes are TRBV29-1 and TRBJ2-1, with 8 bases identical to TRBD2. The CDR3 extends over 16 amino acids. The J segment lost 3 bases and the V segment lost 4 bases, leaving 11 bases of the junction unmatched. Germline V gene sequence: CDR1 SQVTM, CDR2 ANQGSEA. CDR3 nucleotide sequence: TGCAGCGTTGCCCTTCTTGTAGCGGGAAGCTACAATGAGCAGTTCTTC. This sequence encodes CSVALLVAGSYNEQFF.

This chain joins TRBV5-1 and TRBJ1-1; 7 bases are shared with TRBD1. Germline lookup yields CDR1 SGHRS and CDR2 YFSETQ. V trimming: 4 bases; J trimming: 0 bases; junction bases outside the gene matches: 9. This CDR3 is 16 amino acids long. The CDR3 loop reads CASSLGQRGLNTEAFF. The DNA for the CDR3 is TGCGCCAGCAGCCTGGGACAGCGGGGGCTGAACACTGAAGCTTTCTTT.

Only a few counts were recorded for this clonotype. The rearrangement links TRBV9 to TRBJ1-1, with D possibly matching TRBD1 (5 bases). The germline V gene has CDR1 SGDLS and CDR2 YYNGEE. The CDR3 covers 14 residues. With 3 bases removed from V and 4 bases from J, the gap between germline ends came to 13 bases. The CDR3 region is CASSALGVGTEAFF. CDR3 in DNA: TGTGCCAGCAGCGCGTTGGGGGTTGGCACTGAAGCTTTCTTT.